This entry lists 24 T cell receptor beta chains sequenced from one sample in a study of blood T cells in healthy people across ages. A sample-barcoded 5' primer and a J-beta primer mix were used in a second PCR of roughly 7 to 11 cycles. TCRdb recomputed calls from the 5' RACE reads with MiXCR, one row per CDR3 protein. Of around 1,700,000 distinct CDR3 sequences listed, 28% are singletons. Material: blood. Receptor source: a woman aged 25 to 45 in good health.

The CDR3 nucleotides are TGTGCCAGCAGCCGTAGCAGGTACGAGCAGTACTTC. As protein: CASSRSRYEQYF. This rearrangement joins TRBV14 to TRBJ2-7; D is ambiguous. The germline V gene has CDR1 SGHDN and CDR2 FVKESK. V dropped 4 bases and J dropped 4 bases, with 8 bases sitting between them. CDR3 length: 12 residues. Together with reference TRBV14 and TRBJ2-7, the CDR3 gives the full variable domain: EAGVTQFPSHSVIEKGQTVTLRCDPISGHDNLYWYRRVMGKEIKFLLHFVKESKQDESGMPNNRFLAERTGGTYSTLKVQPAELEDSGVYFCASSRSRYEQYFGPGTRLTVT.

This clonotype showed up just a few times. This sequence joins TRBV25-1 and TRBJ2-3; possibly TRBD2 for D (5 bases). Germline V gene lookup returns CDR1 MGHDK and CDR2 SYGVNS. The CDR3 is made up of 14 amino acids. Trimming stripped 3 bases from V and 2 bases from J, with 9 bases between. The CDR3 bases are TGTGCCAGCAGTGATGTCGGGGACACAGATACGCAGTATTTT. Its translation: CASSDVGDTDTQYF.

This clonotype was recorded many times. The chain carries TRBV27 and TRBJ2-7; D ambiguous. CDR3 length equals 14 residues. Trimming stripped 8 bases from V and 7 bases from J, with 21 bases between. From germline, CDR1 is MNHEY and CDR2 SMNVEV (reference sequence). DNA for the CDR3: TGTGCCAGCCACCCCTTTCCTGGCGACGGGGAGCAGTACTTC. Its protein is CASHPFPGDGEQYF.

The V call is TRBV20-1, the J call TRBJ2-3; TRBD2 matches at 7 bases. The CDR3 runs 15 residues. V was clipped by 6 bases and J by 5 bases; unmatched bases: 14. CDR1 DFQATT and CDR2 SNEGSKA come from the germline V gene (reference sequence). CDR3 DNA sequence: TGCAGTGCCGTTTACCCGAGCGGGGTCGGAGATACGCAGTATTTT. Residues: CSAVYPSGVGDTQYF.

V is TRBV12-3 or TRBV12-4 and J is TRBJ1-2, with D possibly being TRBD1 (6 bases). V gave up 6 bases and J gave up 4 bases, with 18 bases separating them. The CDR3 has 15 residues. CDR3 nucleotide sequence: TGTGCCAGCAGCTTAAATTATAGGGGGGGCTATGGCTACACCTTC. The encoded protein is CASSLNYRGGYGYTF.

The J gene is TRBJ2-3, the V gene TRBV10-1; TRBD1 agrees at 9 bases. Trimming at V came to 5 bases and at J to 5 bases, leaving 8 bases not matched to a gene. The CDR3 covers 15 residues. Germline V lookup: CDR1 WNHNN, CDR2 SYGVQD (reference sequence). CDR3 protein: CASSSRTGDKDTQYF. The DNA of the CDR3 is TGCGCCAGCAGTAGCCGGACAGGGGATAAAGATACGCAGTATTTT.

Comment on this clonotype: An end of the junction does not agree with germline; a read error may underlie this. The CDR3 DNA sequence: TGTGCCAGCAGCCAAGGCCTAGTCGCCGGGGAGTTGTTTTTT. Protein sequence: CASSQGLVAGELFF. V gene TRBV14 combines with J gene TRBJ2-2, with D tentatively TRBD2 (5 bases). The CDR3 runs to 14 residues. Germline V CDR1 and CDR2: SGHDN, FVKESK.

The chain is built from TRBV29-1 and TRBJ2-3, with D maybe TRBD2 (6 bases). This CDR3 has 12 residues. Trimming removed 4 bases at V and 6 bases at J, with 11 bases between. The germline V gene encodes CDR1 SQVTM and CDR2 ANQGSEA. The CDR3 nucleotides read TGCAGCGTTGGGGGAGGCGGGGATACGCAGTATTTT. This encodes CSVGGGGDTQYF.

The chain uses TRBV7-2 and TRBJ2-1; no clear D. Germline-derived CDR1 and CDR2 are SGHTA and FQGNSA. Between the trimmed V and J ends, which lost 1 base and 9 bases, there was a span of 13 bases. CDR3 length equals 14 residues. The CDR3 loop is CASSLGSGMGEQFF. CDR3 in DNA: TGTGCCAGCAGCTTAGGGTCTGGGATGGGTGAGCAGTTCTTC.

J is TRBJ1-3 and V is TRBV12-3 or TRBV12-4; D possibly corresponds to TRBD1 (5 bases). The CDR3 covers 13 residues. With 6 bases removed from V and 5 bases from J, the gap between germline ends came to 11 bases. CDR3 nucleotide sequence: TGTGCCAGCAGCCCGACAGTAAGAAACACCATATATTTT. Translating gives CASSPTVRNTIYF.

This chain joins TRBV5-1 and TRBJ2-1, with 9 bases identical to TRBD2. The closer fit of TRBJ2-7 to the DNA end suggests the J call may be wrong. This CDR3 is built from 16 residues. Germline V CDR1 and CDR2: SGHRS, YFSETQ. CDR3 loop: CASSLKAGGSYNEQYF. The CDR3 DNA reads as TGCGCCAGCAGCTTGAAGGCGGGGGGGTCCTACAATGAGCAGTACTTC.

Worth noting for this clonotype: At one boundary the junction diverges from the germline segment, which might be a read error. The genes are TRBV3-1 and TRBJ2-1, with D hard to call. This CDR3 comprises 13 residues. Germline values: CDR1 LGHDT, CDR2 YNNKEL (reference sequence). CDR3 coding DNA: TGTGTCAGCAGCCAAGATCTGAGCAATGAGCAGTTCTTC. It translates to CVSSQDLSNEQFF.

Only a few counts were recorded for this clonotype. One end of the junction does not line up with germline, which may come from a read error. The chain couples TRBV29-1 to TRBJ2-1; 12 bases align to TRBD2. Germline loops: CDR1 SQVTM, CDR2 ANQGSEA. This CDR3 region has 11 residues. The CDR3 DNA sequence: TGCAGCGCCAGGACTAGCGGGGTTTCCGTCTTC. As protein: CSARTSGVSVF.

This clonotype was observed many times. The gene calls are TRBV4-2 and TRBJ2-7; 7 bases fit TRBD1. The V gene's germline CDR1 is LGHNA and CDR2 YNFKEQ. CDR3 length equals 15 residues. V gave up 3 bases and J gave up 1 base; unmatched junction bases: 6. CDR3 DNA: TGTGCCAGCAGCCAGCAAACGACAGGGTCCTACGAGCAGTACTTC. This sequence encodes CASSQQTTGSYEQYF.

This chain joins TRBV29-1 and TRBJ2-1, with a possible D match to TRBD1 (6 bases). The CDR3 runs 11 residues. Per germline, CDR1 SQVTM and CDR2 ANQGSEA. V was clipped by 5 bases and J by 6 bases, with 8 bases between them. CDR3 region: CSVTGINEQFF. The CDR3 DNA reads as TGCAGCGTTACAGGGATCAATGAGCAGTTCTTC.

In its sample, this clonotype was seen a few times. V gene TRBV27 combines with J gene TRBJ1-2, with 7 bases identical to TRBD1. The J segment lost 8 bases and the V segment lost 2 bases, leaving 11 bases of the junction unmatched. Germline lookup yields CDR1 MNHEY and CDR2 SMNVEV (reference sequence). This CDR3 has 15 amino acids. The CDR3 DNA is TGTGCCAGCAGTTTAGGGGGACAGACCCTGAGAGGCTACACCTTC. This codes for CASSLGGQTLRGYTF.

This chain joins TRBV6-6 and TRBJ2-7, with TRBD1 matching over 7 bases. CDR3 length equals 14 residues. Germline CDR1 is MNHNY and CDR2 is SVGAGI (reference sequence). With 6 bases clipped from V and 0 bases from J, the junction kept 5 bases outside the gene matches. CDR3 nucleotide sequence: TGTGCCAGCAGGAAAGGACAGGACTCCTACGAGCAGTACTTC. The encoded protein is CASRKGQDSYEQYF.

CDR3: CAISVGLNSNQPQHF. CDR3 in DNA: TGTGCCATCAGTGTTGGACTGAATAGCAATCAGCCCCAGCATTTT. J is TRBJ1-5 and V is TRBV10-3; D gene ambiguous. CDR1 ENHRY and CDR2 SYGVKD come from the germline V gene. V lost 4 bases and J 0 bases, leaving 10 bases between the germline ends. The CDR3 runs 15 residues.

This chain connects TRBV20-1 to TRBJ2-2; D perhaps matches TRBD2 (6 bases). CDR1 is DFQATT and CDR2 is SNEGSKA in the germline V gene (reference sequence). The V end was cut by 0 bases, the J end by 6 bases, with 11 bases between. The CDR3 consists of 14 residues. The CDR3 spells CSARDSPGAGELFF. The CDR3 DNA reads TGCAGTGCTAGAGATTCCCCGGGGGCCGGGGAGCTGTTTTTT.

The sample holds a few counts of this clonotype. This chain uses TRBV7-2 with TRBJ1-6, with D hard to call. The CDR3 runs 13 residues. V lost 4 bases, J lost 12 bases, and 13 bases lay in between. CDR1 SGHTA and CDR2 FQGNSA come from the germline V gene. The CDR3 spells CASSSFGIQPLHF. The CDR3 DNA follows: TGTGCCAGCAGCTCGTTCGGGATCCAACCCCTCCACTTT. Supplemented by reference TRBV7-2 and TRBJ1-6, the full variable domain reads GAGVSQSPSNKVTEKGKDVELRCDPISGHTALYWYRQSLGQGLEFLIYFQGNSAPDKSGLPSDRFSAERTGGSVSTLTIQRTQQEDSAVYLCASSSFGIQPLHFGNGTRLTVT.

The CDR3 reads CASSTGTVNQPQHF. Written as DNA, the CDR3 is TGTGCCAGCAGCACCGGGACAGTCAATCAGCCCCAGCATTTT. This chain uses TRBV5-6 with TRBJ1-5, with 7 bases identical to TRBD1. Germline CDR1 SGHDT, CDR2 YYEEEE. This CDR3 is 14 amino acids long. V dropped 4 bases and J dropped 3; count of bases not matched to a gene: 4.

Points on this clonotype: This could be a read error, since a much larger clone is one nucleotide away. The chain joins TRBV20-1 to TRBJ2-7; 9 bases map to TRBD1. The CDR3 loop spans 17 amino acids. Trimming at V came to 1 base and at J to 5 bases, leaving 15 bases not matched to a gene. Germline CDR1 is DFQATT and CDR2 is SNEGSKA (reference sequence). The CDR3 DNA follows: TGCAGTGCTAGAGGTTCAGTCGCCGAGGACAGGGGCAACGAGCAGTACTTC. This gives the protein CSARGSVAEDRGNEQYF.

The sample holds a few counts of this clonotype. The chain combines TRBV11-2 with TRBJ2-3, with no clear D. From germline, CDR1 is SGHAT and CDR2 FQNNGV. There are 18 residues in the CDR3. Deletions cut 8 bases from V and 6 bases from J, with 30 bases between. In DNA, the CDR3 is TGTGCCAGCGGCCACCCCCCGGGTGTTTTGGCCATAATGGATACGCAGTATTTT. It specifies CASGHPPGVLAIMDTQYF.

There are a few counts of this clonotype. The rearrangement uses TRBV7-6 and TRBJ2-7, with 15 positions matching TRBD2. Germline CDR1 is SGHVS and CDR2 is FNYEAQ. This CDR3 spans 18 amino acids. V shed 0 bases, J shed 3 bases, and the junction held 6 bases outside the gene matches. The DNA for the CDR3 is TGTGCCAGCAGCTTAGCCGGGACTAGCGGGAGGCTCTACTACGAGCAGTACTTC. Its protein is CASSLAGTSGRLYYEQYF.